One TCR beta chain is described in this entry. The data were obtained in a study of vaccination and CD4 T cells after COVID-19. About the study: Typically, post-vaccine samples were obtained a median about 79 days after dose two, within a range of 14 to 241.

The length of the CDR3 is 17 residues. The V gene's germline CDR1 is SGHRS and CDR2 YFSETQ. The J segment lost 5 bases and the V segment lost 3 bases, leaving 8 bases of the junction unmatched. Time point defined: late sampling 161 to 241 days after vaccination in a few convalescent patients. TCRdb independently ran MiXCR on the PCR reads; one entry per CDR3 protein. The profile shows 30,000 to 40,000 distinct CDR3 sequences, 36% of them singletons. Source: CD4+ T cells from blood, taken about 7 months after SARS-CoV-2 vaccination. The chain has TRBV5-1 and TRBJ2-5, with TRBD2 matching over 15 bases. The TCR was taken from a human donor who had recovered from COVID-19. For the CDR3, the DNA is TGCGCCAGCAGCTCCACGGGACTAGCGGGAGGAATGGAGACCCAGTACTTC. Translating it yields CASSSTGLAGGMETQYF.